Given below is one T cell receptor beta chain in context. The antigen remains unidentified. Antigen-specific CD4+ T cells were expanded (with viral peptide pools) by the ViraFEST assay ahead of sequencing. CD4+ T cells were isolated after roughly nine days of culture. Supplemented with 8.5 to 10 IU/ml IL-2 and roughly 10 ug/ml peptides, two million PBMC per well were kept in culture. Half-medium changes using IL-2 medium occurred on days 3 and 7. This sample is drawn from a study of vaccination effects on CD4 cells after COVID-19. Study information: BNT162b2 vaccine or mRNA-1273 vaccine was given to participants in two doses. Study-wide results and limits: Clones arising from infection and from vaccination showed marked clonal contraction late after vaccination.

The method was immunoSEQ multiplex PCR; TCRdb's version includes in-frame clones alone and lacks a portion of them. The table lists more than 50,000 clones, roughly 79% of them singletons. This TCR derives from a human donor who received a COVID-19 vaccine. This specimen consisted of CD4+ T cells from PBMCs cultured with HCoV-229E spike peptides, obtained before COVID-19 vaccination.

CDR3 sequence (DNA): TGTGCCAGCAGCCATAGACAGGGCTTTCTAGGGCAGTTCTTC. This gives the protein CASSHRQGFLGQFF. V usage is TRBV3-1 (or the pseudogene TRBV3-2) and J usage is TRBJ2-1; 7 bases line up with TRBD1. With 3 bases clipped from V and 12 bases from J, the junction kept 11 bases outside the gene matches. CDR1 and CDR2 (germline): LGHDT, YNNKEL (reference sequence). CDR3 length: 14 residues.